The source of this TCR beta chain is a study of OX40 agonist ivuxolimab in advanced cancers. Study information: The study treated patients with ivuxolimab, an agonistic anti-OX40 (CD134) antibody. Intravenous ivuxolimab at 0.01 to 10 mg/kg was given to patients every 2 weeks. Findings and caveats of the study: Averaging showed that CD8+ T cells had more expanded clones than CD4+ did. Both CD4+ and CD8+ T cell populations in blood had undergone clonal expansion by week 6 at 0.1 to 3.0 mg/kg.

Details on this clone: The antigen remains undetermined.

CDR3 length: 16 amino acids. CDR1 is SGHVS, CDR2 FQNEAQ, per germline. Unmatched junction bases numbered 5, after V lost 5 bases and J lost 1 base. Libraries were prepared by immunoSEQ multiplex PCR; TCRdb keeps only in-frame clonotypes and omits some of them. The table shows approximately 60,000 clones, with 75% to 85% occurring only once. The receptor comes from an adult with an advanced solid tumor such as melanoma, head and neck, liver or kidney cancer. The J gene is TRBJ2-2, the V gene TRBV7-8; 9 nucleotides agree with TRBD2. Sample: CD4+ or CD8+ T cells sorted from blood, taken in a trial of the OX40 agonist ivuxolimab. The DNA of the CDR3 is TGTGCCAGCAGCATCCGGACTAGCGTGAACACCGGGGAGCTGTTTTTT. It is translated as CASSIRTSVNTGELFF.